This TCR beta chain was found in a study of CD8+CD57+ T cells in acquired aplastic anemia. Study details: Sorting CD4+ and CD8+ cells gave DNA averaging approximately 2.9 ug. Study results and caveats: Patients and controls had in common 25 to 35 CD8+ CDR3 sequences. The study found no significant CD8+ Simpson's diversity difference between patients and controls.

Profiling that covered TCR beta VDJ and CDR3 relied on genomic DNA as its template. TCRdb analysed the reads with MiXCR anew, one entry per CDR3 protein. The data hold 50,000 to 65,000 distinct CDR3 sequences, with approximately 50% observed a single time. On this clonotype itself: Antigen unknown.

Sequencing involved patients with CD8+CD57+ cell expansion previously shown by flow cytometry. Patients, without exception, had severe acquired aplastic anemia. This receptor was taken from a human donor with aplastic anemia. Sequencing used sorted CD4+, CD8+, or CD8+CD57+ T cells (not recorded which) from PBMCs.

The DNA of the CDR3 is TGTGCCAGCAGTGAAAGCGGGGGGGGGAACACCGGGGAGCTGTTTTTT. Protein product: CASSESGGGNTGELFF. This sequence joins TRBV6-1 and TRBJ2-2; 10 bases line up with TRBD2. V lost 2 bases, J lost 1 base, and 1 base stayed unmatched. The length of the CDR3 is 16 residues. CDR1 MNHNS and CDR2 SASEGT come from the germline V gene.